This T cell receptor beta chain is from a study of radiotherapy plus CTLA-4 blockade in lung cancer. Overall study results and limits: An expansion of tumor-derived TCR clones occurred in blood after radiotherapy plus ipilimumab.

Some clones are missing from TCRdb's copy, which holds only in-frame ones; the method was immunoSEQ multiplex PCR. The sample records about 54,000 clones, more than 65% being singletons. Points on this clone: The antigen remains unidentified.

The germline V gene encodes CDR1 WSHSY and CDR2 SAAADI. V shed 3 bases, J shed 2 bases, and the junction held 1 base outside the gene matches. This CDR3 is built from 13 residues. The starting material was peripheral blood, obtained from a patient treated with radiotherapy plus ipilimumab. The TCR comes from a human donor with non-small cell lung cancer who had a partial response to radiotherapy plus ipilimumab. V gene TRBV10-2 combines with J gene TRBJ2-7; 7 bases match TRBD1. In nucleotides, the CDR3 is TGCGCCAGCAGTGAAGGACAGGCCTACGAGCAGTACTTC. This sequence encodes CASSEGQAYEQYF.